This T cell receptor (beta chain) was recorded in a study of T cell clonotyping in hematopoietic cell transplantation. Germline lookup yields CDR1 MGHRA and CDR2 YSYEKL. The germline V and J ends were trimmed by 1 base and 4 bases, with 13 bases remaining between them. The CDR3 contains 15 residues. This table comes from immunoSEQ multiplex PCR, and its TCRdb copy is limited to in-frame clones, with some not included. This table has 27,000 or so clones, nearly 97% appearing once. This sequence originates from a man aged 50 to 59 in good health. Some clones in this sample may be carry-over from other donors' samples. Specimen: peripheral blood mononuclear cells. The chain has TRBV4-1 and TRBJ2-5; D is unresolved. CDR3 in amino acids: CASSQVFGFLETQYF. Here the CDR3 DNA reads TGCGCCAGCAGCCAAGTATTTGGCTTTCTAGAGACCCAGTACTTC.